These T cell receptor beta chains were read from a single sample in a study of blood T cell repertoires in COVID-19. Clones were sequenced by immunoSEQ multiplex PCR, and TCRdb holds only the in-frame ones, with some missing. The sample has under 40,000 clones, around 80% seen once. The sequenced material came from peripheral blood. Receptors were obtained from an older woman with acute or convalescent COVID-19. Each CDR3 is given with its conserved first and last residue. The order of the fields is CDR3 length, V gene, CDR3 protein.

14 | TRBV28 | CASSLGTGNQPQHF
13 | TRBV7-9 | CASSPDRGYEAFF
16 | TRBV18 | CASSPIPGTAGNTIYF
15 | TRBV19 | CASSIAGGGTGELFF
13 | TRBV10-1 | CASRQGMNTEAFF
15 | TRBV3-1/TRBV3-2 | CASSRAQGSNQPQHF
13 | TRBV27 | CASSSTVGTEAFF
14 | TRBV18 | CASSPTGAGIEAFF
13 | TRBV30 | CAWTGTENEKLFF
13 | TRBV7-3 | CASSLVRNSPLHF
15 | TRBV27 | CASSSSGGTTDTQYF
13 | TRBV5-4 | CASSLAGNYEQYF
18 | TRBV18 | CASSPRPSAGGLPETQYF
15 | TRBV6-5 | CASSYQGQGNTEAFF
17 | TRBV6-1 | CASSERSGQSSGNTIYF
16 | TRBV24-1 | CATSDGTGAGANVLTF
14 | TRBV5-5 | CASSLGTPDTEAFF
16 | TRBV19 | CASSPVEGNPGNTIYF
14 | TRBV27 | CASRRSLASNEQFF
14 | TRBV5-1 | CASAGTGGRGGYTF
15 | TRBV9 | CASSGGQQGGYGYTF
17 | TRBV5-6 | CASSSLSLDRGPYEQYF
14 | TRBV27 | CASSLGTGGNTIYF
16 | TRBV11-2 | CASSSPSGQSIYEQYF
17 | TRBV19 | CASSNRGTGGARNTIYF
15 | TRBV19 | CASRPPDRARTEAFF
13 | TRBV2 | CASSEYSADTQYF
15 | TRBV5-6 | CASSLRDRGFYEQYF
11 | TRBV20-1 | CRLGGGYGYTF